This TCR beta chain was identified in a study of cytomegalovirus exposure and HLA in healthy donors. Whole-study results and caveats: Later on, an analysis tied 15,000 or so TCR beta sequences to HLA alleles at 0.05 false discovery rate. When presence/absence was analysed, sequencing depth was taken to be roughly uniform across donors. In a later analysis, V- and J-gene trimming of beta chains associated with a DCLRE1C missense variant, replicated independently.

The study ran its PCR with 60 Vbeta and 13 Jbeta primers. As originally analysed: Tens of millions of unique TCR beta chains, approximately 11 million of them shared, were counted by a later analysis. Libraries were prepared by immunoSEQ multiplex PCR; TCRdb keeps only in-frame clonotypes and omits some of them. The V and J calls and the clone size are those of that table, but D and trimming were determined from the DNA. Of more than 60,000 clones listed, approximately 80% are singletons. As concerns this clone: The antigen is undetermined.

The receptor was derived from a woman aged 40 to 50 in good health and CMV-seropositive. Input material: PBMCs.

The CDR3 spells CASSYTQGGYEQYF. The CDR3 DNA is TGTGCCAGCAGTTACACCCAGGGTGGCTACGAGCAGTACTTC. The chain couples TRBV6-5 to TRBJ2-7, with a tentative D call TRBD1 (5 bases). Germline V gene lookup returns CDR1 MNHEY and CDR2 SVGAGI. The CDR3 is 14 residues long. Trimming stripped 2 bases from V and 3 bases from J, with 11 bases between.